Here is one T cell receptor (beta chain) with its context. What this receptor recognizes is not known. No clone much larger than this one lies a single base away; base qualities are absent. Donors were 39 systemically healthy Caucasian individuals from Russia aged 6 to 90 years. Roughly 10 milliliters of peripheral blood were collected from each donor into EDTA-treated Vacutainer tubes. Ficoll-Paque density-gradient centrifugation was used to isolate PBMCs, with at least 7 million obtained per sample. Trizol reagent was used to extract total RNA from the PBMCs, yielding at least 5.5 micrograms per sample. For every donor, flow cytometry on a PBMC aliquot measured the percentage of naive CD45RAhigh/CD27high T cells. These data are taken from a study of blood T cells in healthy people across ages (dated by TCRdb to between 2015 and 2016). In terms of the full investigation: In model experiments, roughly one uniquely barcoded TCR beta cDNA molecule per two T cells was captured by template switching. To avoid experimental bias, donors of different ages were spread randomly across the sequencing lanes. Four age groups were formed from the donors: young (average about 16 years), middle-aged (around 40), aged (62) and long-lived (less than 85). Using the same blood draw, the study looked at two additional independent replicas of 1 million unique cDNA reads for two donors, one aged 18 to 30 and the other aged 80 or older. Using deep sequencing normalized with unique cDNA molecular identifiers, the study measured how TCR beta repertoire diversity changes with age. Summary of the overall study and its limitations: Because profiling used bulk unsorted PBMCs, naive and antigen-experienced compartments could not be compared conclusively. Compared with the aged group, the long-lived group had more naive CD4+ T cells, fewer expanded clones and increased TCR diversity, suggesting age selection. As age increased, observed TCR beta diversity per million T cells dropped in a roughly linear way, and a significant reduction was already evident by age 40. There was a strong correlation between observed TCR beta diversity and the percentage of naive T cells measured by flow cytometry. Total diversity estimates from one million sequenced T cells were considered lower bounds and underestimates. Because donor CMV infection status was unknown, age-related changes in expanded clonotypes were potentially confounded.

Libraries were made using 5' RACE. For sequencing, an Illumina HiSeq 2500 was employed. The second PCR ran for roughly 7 to 11 cycles and used a J-beta primer mix along with a sample-barcoded 5' primer. A unique molecular identifier was introduced onto each TCR beta cDNA molecule by a template-switch 5' adaptor carrying 12 random nucleotides. Each sample yielded at least 3 million CDR3-containing paired-end reads. First-strand cDNA synthesis was performed from all RNA using the Mint cDNA synthesis kit, with priming by a TRBC-specific oligonucleotide. All cDNA was treated with uracil-DNA glycosylase and then went through a first 18-cycle PCR with the universal primers M1SS and BC2_uni_R. The published analysis was carried out like this. Normalization of each sample was performed by random selection of 1 million high-quality reads, each carrying a distinct molecular identifier. Instead of being binned into consensus sequences, reads with shared molecular identifiers were discarded. CDR3 identification, clonotype clustering and error correction used MiTCR with a Q25 quality threshold and the strictest error-elimination algorithm. A nonparametric unseen species model with Euler transformation was used to estimate a lower bound on total TCR beta diversity. TCRdb itself trimmed the public reads at Q25 with fastp, ran MiXCR and retained productive beta chains. Each entry is one CDR3 protein sequence, shown with its most common DNA and genes. Clone size and V and J calls follow TCRdb, not the original study. For this sample there are 1.5 million or so distinct CDR3 sequences; approximately 40% appear just once. 7% to 9.5% of the sample rests with the top ten.

The germline V gene (reference sequence) gives CDR1 as SEHNR and CDR2 as FQNEAQ. Including the terminal cysteine and phenylalanine, the CDR3 comprises 16 residues. CDR3 DNA only is kept here, 48 bases in frame from base 1. Trimming costs V 4 bases and J 2 bases, and their ends lie 15 bases apart. The sequenced material came from blood. The receptor was isolated from a woman aged 18-29 years in good health. Here the chain combines TRBV7-9 and TRBJ2-1; 5 matching bases give a weak D call of TRBD2. The CDR3 protein sequence reads: CASSSLRTLTYNEQFF. The bases read TGTGCCAGCAGCTCACTTCGGACTCTTACCTACAATGAGCAGTTCTTC.